This T cell receptor beta chain was documented in a study of T cell changes during pregnancy in multiple sclerosis. TCRdb's table, derived via immunoSEQ multiplex PCR, lists solely in-frame clones and lacks some. This table has about 72,000 clones, 75% to 95% appearing once. This CDR3 contains 11 residues. CDR1 and CDR2 from the germline V gene are MDHEN and SYDVKM. The V and J ends lost 5 bases and 4 bases respectively, with 5 bases between them. The source was peripheral blood, collected in the third trimester of pregnancy. The genes are TRBV28 and TRBJ1-2; no clear D gene. The origin of this receptor is a female donor in good health, enrolled as a control in a pregnancy study. The CDR3 region has the DNA TGTGCCAGCAGTCACATCTATGGCTACACCTTC. This encodes CASSHIYGYTF.